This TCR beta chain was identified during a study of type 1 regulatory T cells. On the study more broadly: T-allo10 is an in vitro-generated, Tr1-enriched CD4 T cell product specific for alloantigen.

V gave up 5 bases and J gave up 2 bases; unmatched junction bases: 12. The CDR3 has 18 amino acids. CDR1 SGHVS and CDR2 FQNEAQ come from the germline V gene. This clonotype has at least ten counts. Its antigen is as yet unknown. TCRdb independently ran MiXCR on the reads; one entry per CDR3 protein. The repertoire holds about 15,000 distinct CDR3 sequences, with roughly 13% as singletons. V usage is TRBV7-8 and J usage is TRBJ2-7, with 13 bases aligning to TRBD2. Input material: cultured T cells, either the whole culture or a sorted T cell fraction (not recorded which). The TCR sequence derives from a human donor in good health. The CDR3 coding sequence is TGTGCCAGCAGCGCTCCGGGACTAGCGGGATATAGCCCCTACGAGCAGTACTTC. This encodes CASSAPGLAGYSPYEQYF.